This TCR beta chain came from a study of OX40 agonist ivuxolimab in advanced cancers. Study overall: The study treated patients with ivuxolimab, an agonistic anti-OX40 (CD134) antibody.

CDR3 length: 13 residues. Per germline, CDR1 SGHRS and CDR2 YFSETQ. V was pared by 3 bases and J by 5 bases, with 12 bases between. Overall study results and limits: There were, on average, more expanded clones in CD8+ T cells than in CD4+. Low normalized T-cell clonal expansion was additionally recorded for some nonresponders.

Concerning this clone: Antigen unknown.

Only in-frame clones appear in the TCRdb table, and some are missing; sequencing was by immunoSEQ multiplex PCR. The sample holds fewer than 80,000 clones, about 90% seen once. This sequence joins TRBV5-1 and TRBJ2-7; tentatively, D is TRBD1 or TRBD2 (5 bases each). The receptor was derived from an adult with an advanced solid tumor such as melanoma, head and neck, liver or kidney cancer. The material was CD4+ or CD8+ T cells sorted from blood, obtained in a trial of the OX40 agonist ivuxolimab. CDR3 amino acids: CASSSTMGDEQYF. CDR3 nucleotide sequence: TGCGCCAGCAGCTCGACAATGGGGGACGAGCAGTACTTC.